The 20 T cell receptor beta chains reported below all come from one sample, sequenced in a study of technical replicates of blood from several donors. Generated by immunoSEQ multiplex PCR, the TCRdb table keeps only in-frame clones and is missing some. Among 80,000 or so clones, roughly 98% were seen once, and the ten largest hold about 0.15%. The sample consisted of T cells isolated from PBMCs. These receptors were taken from a human donor in good health.

The chain employs TRBV5-6 and TRBJ2-7; tentatively, D is TRBD1 (6 bases). The CDR3 spans 17 residues. The V end lost 1 base, the J end lost 6 bases, and 23 bases lay between the germline ends. CDR1 and CDR2 (germline): SGHDT, YYEEEE. The CDR3 DNA sequence: TGTGCCAGCAGCTTGACGCCCGGGACGGACAGTTTCGGCGAGCAGTACTTC. Amino acids: CASSLTPGTDSFGEQYF.

The chain is built from TRBV4-1 and TRBJ2-1; TRBD2 matches 9 bases. J was trimmed by 5 bases and V by 1 base; bases with no gene match: 0. Germline V CDR1 and CDR2: MGHRA, YSYEKL. The CDR3 runs to 14 residues. Here the CDR3 reads CASSQGTSDNEQFF. The CDR3 DNA reads as TGCGCCAGCAGCCAAGGGACTAGCGACAATGAGCAGTTCTTC.

CDR3 in DNA: TGTGCCAGCAGCCTCACCGGGACAGCGACTGGAAACTATGGCTACACCTTC. This gives the protein CASSLTGTATGNYGYTF. V is TRBV9 and J is TRBJ1-2, with 7 nucleotides matching TRBD1. Germline-derived CDR1 and CDR2 are SGDLS and YYNGEE. J lost 2 bases, V lost 4 bases, and 14 bases had no gene match. The CDR3 spans 17 residues. The full variable domain, rest sourced from reference TRBV9 and TRBJ1-2, is DSGVTQTPKHLITATGQRVTLRCSPRSGDLSVYWYQQSLDQGLQFLIQYYNGEERAKGNILERFSAQQFPDLHSELNLSSLELGDSALYFCASSLTGTATGNYGYTFGSGTRLTVV.

This chain links TRBV5-4 with TRBJ1-1; D is perhaps TRBD1 (5 bases). The CDR3 is made up of 13 amino acids. V was cut by 5 bases and J by 6 bases, with 14 bases left in between. Germline V gene data show CDR1 as SGHNT and CDR2 as YYREEE (reference sequence). The CDR3 DNA sequence: TGTGCCAGCAGATATGACAGCGCTTCTGAAGCTTTCTTT. Translation: CASRYDSASEAFF.

CDR3 nucleotides: TGTGCCAGCAGTGGCCCCCTGGGACAGTCCCGATACGAGCAGTACTTC. It yields the protein CASSGPLGQSRYEQYF. This chain uses TRBV2 with TRBJ2-7, with TRBD1 matching 7 bases. The length of the CDR3 is 16 residues. CDR1 and CDR2 (germline): SNHLY, FYNNEI. V lost 4 bases, J lost 4 bases, and 13 bases stayed unmatched.

A word on this clone: One junction end does not reproduce the germline sequence, and a read error may be involved. The CDR3 reads CASSPGVGLKTEAFF. The CDR3 DNA follows: TGCGCCAGCAGCCCGGGGGTAGGGTTGAAAACTGAAGCTTTCTTT. The chain carries TRBV5-1 and TRBJ1-1, with TRBD1 as a possible D gene (5 bases). The CDR3 totals 15 residues. CDR1 SGHRS and CDR2 YFSETQ come from the germline V gene.

The V gene is TRBV7-9, the J gene TRBJ1-1; perhaps TRBD1 as D (5 bases). The ends were cut back, 1 base at V and 0 bases at J, with 9 bases in the middle. Germline V CDR1 and CDR2: SEHNR, FQNEAQ (reference sequence). This CDR3 comprises 15 residues. Here the CDR3 reads CASSLGPGLNTEAFF. The CDR3 bases are TGTGCCAGCAGCTTAGGTCCAGGGTTGAACACTGAAGCTTTCTTT.

The chain uses TRBV7-8 and TRBJ2-2; D possibly corresponds to TRBD2 (5 bases). The germline V gene encodes CDR1 SGHVS and CDR2 FQNEAQ. V shed 5 bases and J shed 5 bases, with 15 bases lying between them. The CDR3 sequence is 15 residues long. The CDR3 is CASSLSLAPTGELFF. The CDR3 coding sequence is TGTGCCAGCAGCCTATCCCTAGCTCCAACCGGGGAGCTGTTTTTT.

The chain is built from TRBV6-5 and TRBJ1-2; D is unresolved. CDR1 MNHEY and CDR2 SVGAGI come from the germline V gene. The CDR3 covers 13 residues. V dropped 0 bases and J dropped 4 bases, with 6 bases sitting between them. CDR3 bases: TGTGCCAGCAGTTACTCCCCCAGCTATGGCTACACCTTC. This encodes CASSYSPSYGYTF.

The J gene is TRBJ1-4, the V gene TRBV11-1; D remains ambiguous. CDR3 length: 15 amino acids. Trimming pared 5 bases from V and 8 bases from J, leaving 18 bases between. The germline CDR1 and CDR2 sequences are SGHAT and FQDESV (reference sequence). The CDR3 is CASSRMPSRSEKLFF. The CDR3, as DNA: TGTGCCAGCAGCCGTATGCCTTCACGGTCCGAAAAACTGTTTTTT.

The V gene is TRBV5-8, the J gene TRBJ2-3; 8 bases are shared with TRBD2. The V gene's germline CDR1 is SGHTS and CDR2 YDEGEE. This CDR3 has 18 residues. V shed 4 bases, J shed 1 base, and the junction held 14 bases outside the gene matches. The CDR3 protein is CASSPEGWRGAGTDTQYF. The CDR3 DNA is TGTGCCAGCAGCCCCGAGGGGTGGCGGGGGGCCGGCACAGATACGCAGTATTTT. Drawing the rest from reference TRBV5-8 and TRBJ2-3, the complete variable domain is EAGVTQSPTHLIKTRGQQATLRCSPISGHTSVYWYQQALGLGLQFLLWYDEGEERNRGNFPPRFSGRQFPNYSSELNVNALELEDSALYLCASSPEGWRGAGTDTQYFGPGTRLTVL.

The rearrangement joins TRBV5-1 to TRBJ1-3; no firm D call. Looked up from germline, CDR1 is SGHRS and CDR2 is YFSETQ. The V end was cut by 4 bases, the J end by 4 bases, with 21 bases between. CDR3 length: 17 amino acids. CDR3 nucleotide sequence: TGCGCCAGCAGCGGCGGGAAAGGAAGAATAGGGGGAAACACCATATATTTT. As protein: CASSGGKGRIGGNTIYF.

The chain uses TRBV9 and TRBJ1-1; no clear D gene. V was shortened by 3 bases and J by 8 bases, with 20 bases between the two germline ends. The germline V gene has CDR1 SGDLS and CDR2 YYNGEE. The CDR3 extends over 15 amino acids. The CDR3 reads CASSAFPLTHSEAFF. The DNA for the CDR3 is TGTGCCAGCAGCGCCTTTCCCCTCACCCACTCGGAAGCTTTCTTT.

This clone was detected once. The chain combines TRBV27 with TRBJ1-5; 7 bases agree with TRBD1. The CDR3 spans 14 residues. V was pared by 5 bases and J by 3 bases, with 4 bases of the junction left unmatched. Germline loops: CDR1 MNHEY, CDR2 SMNVEV (reference sequence). The CDR3 DNA follows: TGTGCCAGCAGTCGACAGGGCACCAATCAGCCCCAGCATTTT. Its protein is CASSRQGTNQPQHF.

V and J are TRBV5-6 and TRBJ2-5; 9 bases line up with TRBD2. The CDR3 sequence is 16 residues long. Losses at the gene ends were 4 bases for V and 4 bases for J; bases not matched to a gene: 11. CDR1 is SGHDT, CDR2 YYEEEE, per germline. The DNA for the CDR3 is TGTGCCAGCAGCCTAATAGGTAAACTAGCGGGAGAGACCCAGTACTTC. Its protein is CASSLIGKLAGETQYF.

This clone has a single count. V is TRBV15 and J is TRBJ2-7; D might be TRBD2 (5 bases). In germline, CDR1 is LNHNV, CDR2 YYDKDF (reference sequence). The length of the CDR3 is 15 residues. The V gene lost 3 bases and the J gene lost 1 base, with 13 bases spanning the gap. This chain's CDR3 is CATSSDSVGSYEQYF. For the CDR3, the DNA is TGTGCCACCAGCAGCGATAGCGTGGGATCCTACGAGCAGTACTTC.

V usage is TRBV28 and J usage is TRBJ2-2; 9 nucleotides agree with TRBD1. Germline CDR1 MDHEN, CDR2 SYDVKM. V trimming: 4 bases; J trimming: 6 bases; junction bases outside the gene matches: 15. CDR3 size: 18 residues. The CDR3 is CASSSPPSKGQGAGELFF. Written as DNA, the CDR3 is TGTGCCAGCAGTTCCCCACCATCCAAGGGACAGGGTGCCGGGGAGCTGTTTTTT. The variable domain in full, completed from reference TRBV28 and TRBJ2-2, reads DVKVTQSSRYLVKRTGEKVFLECVQDMDHENMFWYRQDPGLGLRLIYFSYDVKMKEKGDIPEGYSVSREKKERFSLILESASTNQTSMYLCASSSPPSKGQGAGELFFGEGSRLTVL.

The V and J genes are TRBV27 and TRBJ1-1; the D gene is possibly TRBD1 (5 bases). Trimming shortened V by 3 bases and J by 2 bases, and 16 bases separated the two germline ends. Per germline, CDR1 MNHEY and CDR2 SMNVEV (reference sequence). This CDR3 is built from 16 residues. As DNA, the CDR3 is TGTGCCAGCAGTTTTCTGCCACCTCAGGGTAACACTGAAGCTTTCTTT. Its translation: CASSFLPPQGNTEAFF.

The chain combines TRBV4-2 with TRBJ2-7; 10 bases are a match to TRBD2. The V gene end was trimmed by 4 bases and the J gene end by 6 bases; junction bases not matched to a gene: 9. Germline CDR1 is LGHNA and CDR2 is YNFKEQ. The CDR3 runs 15 residues. CDR3: CASSPRELAGSEQYF. The CDR3 coding sequence is TGTGCCAGCAGCCCCCGGGAACTAGCGGGATCCGAGCAGTACTTC.

This chain joins TRBV5-1 and TRBJ1-4; D gene uncertain. This CDR3 is built from 15 residues. Trimming removed 0 bases at V and 8 bases at J, with 14 bases between. Per germline, CDR1 SGHRS and CDR2 YFSETQ. CDR3: CASSLAGYAGEKLFF. In DNA, the CDR3 is TGCGCCAGCAGCTTGGCCGGATATGCGGGGGAAAAACTGTTTTTT.